These 9 T cell receptor beta chains came from one sample sequenced in a study of blood T cells in healthy people across ages. The second PCR ran roughly 6 to 11 cycles with a sample-barcoded 5' primer and J-beta primers. TCRdb called the 5' RACE reads again in MiXCR, with one record for every CDR3 protein. The sample includes about 1.8 million distinct CDR3 sequences, less than 50% of them seen just once. Sequencing was performed on blood. Every receptor here comes from a woman between 40 and 55 years old in good health.

This clonotype was observed a few times. The rearrangement joins TRBV20-1 to TRBJ2-1; D not certain. The CDR3 sequence is 8 residues long. The V end lost 3 bases, the J end lost 10 bases, and 1 base lay between the germline ends. Germline assignment: CDR1 DFQATT and CDR2 SNEGSKA (reference sequence). For the CDR3, the DNA is TGCAGTGCTAGGGAGCAGTTCTTC. It specifies CSAREQFF.

The chain uses TRBV20-1 and TRBJ2-1; TRBD1 aligns across 8 bases. The CDR3 has 14 amino acids. Germline V lookup: CDR1 DFQATT, CDR2 SNEGSKA (reference sequence). V shed 5 bases and J 6 bases; nucleotides not matched to a gene: 9. CDR3 region: CSAALRQGPNEQFF. In nucleotides, the CDR3 is TGCAGTGCTGCCTTAAGACAGGGGCCCAATGAGCAGTTCTTC.

This clonotype was seen a single time. The genes are TRBV27 and TRBJ2-4, with D perhaps matching TRBD2 (5 bases). The DNA end lines up better with TRBJ2-7; the J call may be wrong. The CDR3 has 14 residues. In germline, CDR1 is MNHEY, CDR2 SMNVEV (reference sequence). The CDR3 protein is CASRPSGRGYEQYF. CDR3 nucleotides: TGTGCCAGCAGACCCTCGGGCCGCGGGTACGAGCAGTACTTC.

This clonotype was recorded a few times. The chain links TRBV5-1 to TRBJ2-1; D might be TRBD1 (6 bases). V lost 4 bases and J lost 3, with 11 bases in between. The CDR3 is made up of 14 amino acids. Looked up from germline, CDR1 is SGHRS and CDR2 is YFSETQ. The CDR3 protein is CASSADRDYNEQFF. Written as DNA, the CDR3 is TGCGCCAGCAGCGCGGACAGAGACTACAATGAGCAGTTCTTC.

V is TRBV27 and J is TRBJ1-2, with D possibly being TRBD1 (5 bases). Deletions cut 5 bases from V and 7 bases from J, with 17 bases between. The germline V gene has CDR1 MNHEY and CDR2 SMNVEV (reference sequence). This CDR3 region has 14 residues. Here the CDR3 DNA reads TGTGCCAGCAGTCCGGAGTATCTAAGGGGTGGCTACACCTTC. Protein product: CASSPEYLRGGYTF.

This clonotype has only a few counts. This sequence joins TRBV7-8 and TRBJ2-3, with 9 nucleotides matching TRBD2. This CDR3 has 16 residues. With 4 bases clipped from V and 0 bases from J, the junction kept 5 bases outside the gene matches. The germline gives CDR1 SGHVS, CDR2 FQNEAQ. In DNA, the CDR3 is TGTGCCAGCAGCTCCCAGACTAGCGGCAGCACAGATACGCAGTATTTT. It is translated as CASSSQTSGSTDTQYF.

This chain joins TRBV5-1 and TRBJ2-4, with TRBD1 matching over 9 bases. Germline V CDR1 and CDR2: SGHRS, YFSETQ. V shed 4 bases, J shed 4 bases, and the junction held 3 bases outside the gene matches. This CDR3 region has 14 residues. This chain's CDR3 is CASSADRGKNIQYF. In nucleotides, the CDR3 is TGCGCCAGCAGCGCGGACAGGGGAAAAAACATTCAGTACTTC.

The chain recombines TRBV29-1 with TRBJ2-7; 9 bases map to TRBD1. Germline CDR1 and CDR2: SQVTM and ANQGSEA. This CDR3 comprises 12 residues. The J segment lost 6 bases and the V segment lost 5 bases, leaving 5 bases of the junction unmatched. The CDR3 DNA sequence: TGCAGCGTTCGGACAGGGGTCGGCGAGCAGTACTTC. Amino acids: CSVRTGVGEQYF.

This clonotype was observed a handful of times. The V call is TRBV20-1, the J call TRBJ2-6; D remains ambiguous. This CDR3 is 15 amino acids long. The V and J ends lost 1 base and 0 bases respectively, with 7 bases between them. Germline CDR1 is DFQATT and CDR2 is SNEGSKA (reference sequence). This chain's CDR3 is CSARVHNSGANVLTF. CDR3 DNA: TGCAGTGCTAGAGTGCATAACTCTGGGGCCAACGTCCTGACTTTC.